Each of the 2 T cell receptor beta chains below was sequenced from the same sample in a study of cytomegalovirus exposure and HLA in healthy donors. In the PCR, 60 Vbeta and 13 Jbeta primers were used. Sequencing was performed with immunoSEQ multiplex PCR; in TCRdb, only in-frame clones are kept and a portion is missing. Among some 120,000 clones, about 73% were seen once, and the ten largest hold 5.5% to 7.5%. The specimen was PBMCs. These receptors all stem from a woman in her forties or fifties in good health and CMV-seropositive.

This chain uses TRBV4-3 with TRBJ1-1; 8 nucleotides agree with TRBD1. V lost 0 bases, J lost 3 bases, and 9 bases stayed unmatched. The CDR3 sequence is 17 residues long. The germline gives CDR1 LGHNA, CDR2 YSLEER. Here the CDR3 DNA reads TGCGCCAGCAGCCAAGATCTCAGGGGGCGAGGGTACACTGAAGCTTTCTTT. Translated: CASSQDLRGRGYTEAFF.

The chain links TRBV2 to TRBJ2-7; D gene unclear. The CDR3 is 11 residues long. V was shortened by 6 bases and J by 4 bases, with 7 bases between the two germline ends. Germline-derived CDR1 and CDR2 are SNHLY and FYNNEI. The CDR3 sequence: CASRELYEQYF. CDR3 coding DNA: TGTGCCAGCAGGGAGCTTTACGAGCAGTACTTC.